One sample yielded the 4 T cell receptor beta chains listed below, sequenced in a study of cytomegalovirus exposure and HLA in healthy donors. Using immunoSEQ multiplex PCR, the repertoire was profiled, and TCRdb retains in-frame clones only, with some absent. Of tens of thousands of clones listed, approximately 97% were seen once; the top ten hold under 2%. Sequenced sample: PBMCs. Every receptor here comes from a woman under 30 in good health and CMV-seropositive.

The rearrangement uses TRBV27 and TRBJ2-3, with 11 bases fitting TRBD2. Germline V lookup: CDR1 MNHEY, CDR2 SMNVEV (reference sequence). V lost 3 bases and J lost 7; bases outside the gene matches: 3. The CDR3 totals 14 residues. The CDR3 region has the DNA TGTGCCAGCAGTTTGGCGACTAGCGGGAATACGCAGTATTTT. Translating it yields CASSLATSGNTQYF.

This CDR3 is CASSSSLARSSYEQYF. CDR3 coding DNA: TGTGCCAGCAGTTCGTCCCTAGCGAGAAGCTCCTACGAGCAGTACTTC. The chain carries TRBV28 and TRBJ2-7, with a weak D call TRBD2 (6 bases). Germline values: CDR1 MDHEN, CDR2 SYDVKM. This CDR3 has 16 residues. Trimming took off 4 bases at V and 0 bases at J, with 16 bases between the two ends. Full variable domain (outside the CDR3, taken from reference TRBV28 and TRBJ2-7): DVKVTQSSRYLVKRTGEKVFLECVQDMDHENMFWYRQDPGLGLRLIYFSYDVKMKEKGDIPEGYSVSREKKERFSLILESASTNQTSMYLCASSSSLARSSYEQYFGPGTRLTVT.

V gene TRBV28 combines with J gene TRBJ2-7, with 9 bases matching TRBD2. The V segment lost 1 base and the J segment 2 bases; nucleotides outside the gene matches: 3. There are 15 residues in the CDR3. Germline loops: CDR1 MDHEN, CDR2 SYDVKM. CDR3 in amino acids: CASSLLGGRAYEQYF. The DNA for the CDR3 is TGTGCCAGCAGTTTATTGGGCGGGAGGGCCTACGAGCAGTACTTC.

This clone appeared a single time. The chain joins TRBV6-1 to TRBJ1-2; 7 bases agree with TRBD1. The V segment lost 7 bases and the J segment 9 bases; nucleotides outside the gene matches: 11. The CDR3 totals 13 residues. Germline CDR1 and CDR2: MNHNS and SASEGT. The CDR3 spells CASTPSGTARYTF. The CDR3 DNA sequence: TGTGCCAGCACCCCGTCGGGGACAGCTCGCTACACCTTC.